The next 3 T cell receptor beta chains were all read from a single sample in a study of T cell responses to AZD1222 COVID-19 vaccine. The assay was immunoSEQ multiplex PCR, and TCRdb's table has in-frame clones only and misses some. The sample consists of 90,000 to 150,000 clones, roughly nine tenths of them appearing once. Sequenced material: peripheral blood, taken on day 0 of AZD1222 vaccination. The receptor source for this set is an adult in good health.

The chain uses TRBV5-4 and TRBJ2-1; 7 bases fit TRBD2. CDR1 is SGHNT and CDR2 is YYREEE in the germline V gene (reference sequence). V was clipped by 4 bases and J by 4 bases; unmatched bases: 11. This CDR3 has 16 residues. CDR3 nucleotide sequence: TGTGCCAGCAGCCCCCCCTGGGCGGGAGCATACAATGAGCAGTTCTTC. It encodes CASSPPWAGAYNEQFF.

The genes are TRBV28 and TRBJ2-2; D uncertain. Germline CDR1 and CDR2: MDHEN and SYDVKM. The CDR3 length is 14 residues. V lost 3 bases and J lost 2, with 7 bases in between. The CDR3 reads CASSFWRNTGELFF. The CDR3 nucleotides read TGTGCCAGCAGTTTCTGGCGTAACACCGGGGAGCTGTTTTTT.

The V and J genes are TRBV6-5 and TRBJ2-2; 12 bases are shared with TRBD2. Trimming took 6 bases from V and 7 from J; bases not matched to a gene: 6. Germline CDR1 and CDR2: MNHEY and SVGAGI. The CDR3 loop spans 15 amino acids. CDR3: CASSGTSGRHGELFF. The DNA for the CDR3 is TGTGCCAGCAGCGGGACTAGCGGGCGTCACGGGGAGCTGTTTTTT.